These 4 T cell receptor beta chains share one sample of origin, sequenced in a study of blood T cell repertoires in COVID-19. Data came from immunoSEQ multiplex PCR; TCRdb stores just in-frame clones and leaves some out. Of 250,000 or so clones in the sample, about 70% were seen once. Sequencing used peripheral blood. These TCRs come from an elderly woman with acute or convalescent COVID-19.

The chain employs TRBV25-1 and TRBJ2-2; the D gene is possibly TRBD2 (5 bases). The CDR3 contains 15 residues. CDR1 is MGHDK and CDR2 is SYGVNS in the germline V gene. Trimming took off 3 bases at V and 4 bases at J, with 12 bases between the two ends. In nucleotides, the CDR3 is TGTGCCAGCAGTGATCCGGGGAAACCCACCGGGGAGCTGTTTTTT. Protein product: CASSDPGKPTGELFF. Using reference TRBV25-1 and TRBJ2-2 for the parts outside the CDR3, the full variable domain is EADIYQTPRYLVIGTGKKITLECSQTMGHDKMYWYQQDPGMELHLIHYSYGVNSTEKGDLSSESTVSRIRTEHFPLTLESARPSHTSQYLCASSDPGKPTGELFFGEGSRLTVL.

This clone was detected only a few times. The chain has TRBV5-4 and TRBJ2-7, with 12 bases aligning to TRBD1. Germline CDR1 SGHNT, CDR2 YYREEE (reference sequence). This CDR3 contains 15 residues. V shed 4 bases, J shed 2 bases, and the junction held 4 bases outside the gene matches. The CDR3 spells CASSPGTGGAYEQYF. The CDR3, as DNA: TGTGCCAGCAGCCCAGGGACAGGGGGCGCCTACGAGCAGTACTTC.

The rearrangement uses TRBV5-4 and TRBJ2-7, with TRBD1 matching over 7 bases. V lost 2 bases to trimming and J lost 3 bases; unmatched junction nucleotides: 5. The CDR3 is 14 amino acids. Germline CDR1 reads SGHNT; CDR2 reads YYREEE (reference sequence). CDR3 coding DNA: TGTGCCAGCAGCTTAGGGACAGAGCTCTACGAGCAGTACTTC. Its protein product is CASSLGTELYEQYF.

The V and J genes are TRBV9 and TRBJ2-7, with 8 bases matching TRBD2. This CDR3 is 13 amino acids long. With 5 bases clipped from V and 7 bases from J, the junction kept 8 bases outside the gene matches. CDR1 SGDLS and CDR2 YYNGEE come from the germline V gene. For the CDR3, the DNA is TGTGCCAGCAGTCTGGCGGGGGGTAAAGAGCAGTACTTC. Translated, it gives CASSLAGGKEQYF.